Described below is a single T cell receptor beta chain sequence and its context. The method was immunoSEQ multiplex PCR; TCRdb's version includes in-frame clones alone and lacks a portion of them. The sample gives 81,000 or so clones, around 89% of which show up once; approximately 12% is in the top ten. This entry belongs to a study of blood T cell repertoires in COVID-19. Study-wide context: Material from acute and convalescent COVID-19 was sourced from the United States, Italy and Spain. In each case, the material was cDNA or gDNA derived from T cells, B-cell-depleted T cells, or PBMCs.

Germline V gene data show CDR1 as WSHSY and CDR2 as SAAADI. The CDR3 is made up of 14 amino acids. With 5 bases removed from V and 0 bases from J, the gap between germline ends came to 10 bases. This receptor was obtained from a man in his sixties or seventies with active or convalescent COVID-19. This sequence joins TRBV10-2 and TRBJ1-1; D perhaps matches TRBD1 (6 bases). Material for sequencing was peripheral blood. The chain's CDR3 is CASSPTGLNTEAFF. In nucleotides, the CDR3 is TGCGCCAGCAGTCCGACAGGATTGAACACTGAAGCTTTCTTT.